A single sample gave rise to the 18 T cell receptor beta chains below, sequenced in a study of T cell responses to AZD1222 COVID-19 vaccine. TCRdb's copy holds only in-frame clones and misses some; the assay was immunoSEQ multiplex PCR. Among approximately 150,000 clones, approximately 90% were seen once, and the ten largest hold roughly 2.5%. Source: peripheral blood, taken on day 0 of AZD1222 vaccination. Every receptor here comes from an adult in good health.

The CDR3 reads CASSRSGGSYGYTF. CDR3 coding DNA: TGTGCCAGCAGTCGGTCGGGGGGCTCCTATGGCTACACCTTC. The V call is TRBV25-1, the J call TRBJ1-2; D is possibly TRBD1 (6 bases). CDR3 length: 14 amino acids. V was pared by 5 bases and J by 4 bases, with 14 bases between. Germline CDR1 and CDR2: MGHDK and SYGVNS.

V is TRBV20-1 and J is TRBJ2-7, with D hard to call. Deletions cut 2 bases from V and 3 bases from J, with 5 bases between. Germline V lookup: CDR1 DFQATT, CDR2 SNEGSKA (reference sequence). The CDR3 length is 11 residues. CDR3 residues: CSARPVYEQYF. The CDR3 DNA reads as TGCAGTGCTAGACCGGTCTACGAGCAGTACTTC.

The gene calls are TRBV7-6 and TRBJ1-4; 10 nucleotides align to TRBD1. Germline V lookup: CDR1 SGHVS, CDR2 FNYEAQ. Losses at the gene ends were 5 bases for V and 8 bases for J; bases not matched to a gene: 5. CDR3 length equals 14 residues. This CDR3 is CASSPDRGWEKLFF. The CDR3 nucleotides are TGTGCCAGCAGCCCGGACAGGGGGTGGGAAAAACTGTTTTTT.

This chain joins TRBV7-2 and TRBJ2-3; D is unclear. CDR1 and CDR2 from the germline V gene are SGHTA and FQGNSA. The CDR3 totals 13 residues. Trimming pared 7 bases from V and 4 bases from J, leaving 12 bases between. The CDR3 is CASTLRMSDTQYF. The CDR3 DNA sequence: TGTGCCAGCACCCTTAGAATGTCAGATACGCAGTATTTT.

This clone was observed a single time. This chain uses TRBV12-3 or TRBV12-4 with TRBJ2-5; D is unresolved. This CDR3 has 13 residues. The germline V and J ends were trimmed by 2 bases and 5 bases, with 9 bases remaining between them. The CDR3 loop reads CASSLNRRETQYF. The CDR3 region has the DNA TGTGCCAGCAGTTTAAACAGAAGGGAGACCCAGTACTTC.

CDR3: CASSDSSGGNRLADEKLFF. CDR3 nucleotides: TGTGCCAGCAGTGACTCCTCAGGGGGAAATCGGCTCGCTGATGAAAAACTGTTTTTT. V gene TRBV6-4 combines with J gene TRBJ1-4; 7 bases fit TRBD1. V was clipped by 0 bases and J by 6 bases; unmatched bases: 16. Germline CDR1 MRHNA, CDR2 SNTAGT. There are 19 residues in the CDR3.

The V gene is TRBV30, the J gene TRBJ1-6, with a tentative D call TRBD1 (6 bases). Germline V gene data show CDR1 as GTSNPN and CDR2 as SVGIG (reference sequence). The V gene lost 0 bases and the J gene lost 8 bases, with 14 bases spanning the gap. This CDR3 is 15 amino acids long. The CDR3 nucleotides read TGTGCCTGGAGTGTAAATACTAGGGGGGATTCACCCCTCCACTTT. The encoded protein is CAWSVNTRGDSPLHF.

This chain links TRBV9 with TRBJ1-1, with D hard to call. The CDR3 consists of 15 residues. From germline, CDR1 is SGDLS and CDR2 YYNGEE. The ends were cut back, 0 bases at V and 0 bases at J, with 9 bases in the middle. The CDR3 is CASSVANTLNTEAFF. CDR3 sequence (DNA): TGTGCCAGCAGCGTAGCTAACACCTTGAACACTGAAGCTTTCTTT.

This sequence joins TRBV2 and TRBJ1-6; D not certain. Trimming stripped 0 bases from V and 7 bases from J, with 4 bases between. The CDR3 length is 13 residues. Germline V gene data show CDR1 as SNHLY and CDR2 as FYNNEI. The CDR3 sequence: CASSEAPNSPLHF. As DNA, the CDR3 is TGTGCCAGCAGTGAAGCCCCCAATTCACCCCTCCACTTT.

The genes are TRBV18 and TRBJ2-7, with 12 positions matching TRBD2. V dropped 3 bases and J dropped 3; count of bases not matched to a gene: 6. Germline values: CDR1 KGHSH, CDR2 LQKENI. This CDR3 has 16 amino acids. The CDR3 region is CASSPELAGGLYEQYF. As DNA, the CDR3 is TGTGCCAGCTCACCGGAACTAGCGGGAGGTCTCTACGAGCAGTACTTC. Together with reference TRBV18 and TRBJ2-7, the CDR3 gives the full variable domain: NAGVMQNPRHLVRRRGQEARLRCSPMKGHSHVYWYRQLPEEGLKFMVYLQKENIIDESGMPKERFSAEFPKEGPSILRIQQVVRGDSAAYFCASSPELAGGLYEQYFGPGTRLTVT.

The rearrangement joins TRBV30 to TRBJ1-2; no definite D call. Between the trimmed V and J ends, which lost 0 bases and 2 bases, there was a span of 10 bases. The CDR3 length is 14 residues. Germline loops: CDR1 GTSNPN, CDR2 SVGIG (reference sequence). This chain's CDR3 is CAWSVPGVNYGYTF. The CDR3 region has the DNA TGTGCCTGGAGTGTACCCGGGGTGAACTATGGCTACACCTTC.

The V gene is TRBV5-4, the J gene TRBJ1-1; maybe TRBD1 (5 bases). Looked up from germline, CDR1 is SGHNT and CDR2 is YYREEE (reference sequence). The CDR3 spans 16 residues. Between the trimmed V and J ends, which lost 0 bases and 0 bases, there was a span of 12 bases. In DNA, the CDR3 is TGTGCCAGCAGCTTGGCGGCAGGGAGAATGAACACTGAAGCTTTCTTT. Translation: CASSLAAGRMNTEAFF.

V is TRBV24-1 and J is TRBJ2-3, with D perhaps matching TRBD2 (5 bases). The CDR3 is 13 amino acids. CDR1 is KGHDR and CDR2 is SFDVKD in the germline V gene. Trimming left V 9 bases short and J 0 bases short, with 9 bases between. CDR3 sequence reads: CATRGPSTDTQYF. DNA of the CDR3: TGTGCCACCCGCGGGCCTAGCACAGATACGCAGTATTTT.

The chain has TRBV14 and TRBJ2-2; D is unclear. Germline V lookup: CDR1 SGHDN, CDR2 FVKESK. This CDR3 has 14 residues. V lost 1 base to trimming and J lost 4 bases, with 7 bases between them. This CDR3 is CASSQVYGTGELFF. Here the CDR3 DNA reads TGTGCCAGCAGCCAAGTCTACGGCACCGGGGAGCTGTTTTTT.

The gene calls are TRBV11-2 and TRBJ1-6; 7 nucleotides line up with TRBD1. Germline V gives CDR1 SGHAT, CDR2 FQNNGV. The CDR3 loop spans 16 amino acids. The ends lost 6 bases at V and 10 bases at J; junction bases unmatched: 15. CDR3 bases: TGTGCCAGCAGTGACAGGGAGGGGTCTAAAGGATCACCCCTCCACTTT. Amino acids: CASSDREGSKGSPLHF.

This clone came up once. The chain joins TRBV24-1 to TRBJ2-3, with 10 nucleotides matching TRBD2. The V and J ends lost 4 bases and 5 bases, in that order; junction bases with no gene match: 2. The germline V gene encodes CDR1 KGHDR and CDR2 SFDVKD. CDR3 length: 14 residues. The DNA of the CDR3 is TGTGCCACCAGTGAAAGCGGGAGGGGAGATACGCAGTATTTT. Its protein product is CATSESGRGDTQYF.

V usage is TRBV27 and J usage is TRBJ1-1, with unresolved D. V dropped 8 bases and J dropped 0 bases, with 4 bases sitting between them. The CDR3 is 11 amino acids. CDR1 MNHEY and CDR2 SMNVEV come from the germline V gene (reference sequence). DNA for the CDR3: TGTGCCAGCTTTGTGAACACTGAAGCTTTCTTT. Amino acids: CASFVNTEAFF.

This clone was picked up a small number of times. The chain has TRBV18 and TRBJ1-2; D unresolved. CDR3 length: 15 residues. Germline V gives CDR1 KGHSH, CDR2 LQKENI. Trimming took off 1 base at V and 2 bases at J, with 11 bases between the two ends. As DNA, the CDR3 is TGTGCCAGCTCACCACAGGGAAGGATGAACTATGGCTACACCTTC. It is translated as CASSPQGRMNYGYTF.